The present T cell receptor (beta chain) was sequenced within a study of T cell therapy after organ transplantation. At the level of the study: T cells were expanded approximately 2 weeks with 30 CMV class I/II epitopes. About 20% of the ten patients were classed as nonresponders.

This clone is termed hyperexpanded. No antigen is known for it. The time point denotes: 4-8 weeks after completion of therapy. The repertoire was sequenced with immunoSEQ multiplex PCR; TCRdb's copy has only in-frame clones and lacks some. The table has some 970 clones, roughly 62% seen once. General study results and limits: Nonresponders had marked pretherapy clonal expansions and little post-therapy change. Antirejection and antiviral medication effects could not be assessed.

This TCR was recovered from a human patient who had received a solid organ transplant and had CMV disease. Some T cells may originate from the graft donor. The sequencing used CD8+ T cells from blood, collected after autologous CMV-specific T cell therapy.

CDR3: CASSPGLAYEQYF. The CDR3 DNA is TGTGCCAGCAGCCCGGGACTAGCCTACGAGCAGTACTTC. J is TRBJ2-7 and V is TRBV5-4; 8 nucleotides agree with TRBD2. From germline, CDR1 is SGHNT and CDR2 YYREEE (reference sequence). This CDR3 is built from 13 residues. V lost 4 bases and J lost 2; bases outside the gene matches: 2. The whole variable domain, filled in from reference TRBV5-4 and TRBJ2-7, reads ETGVTQSPTHLIKTRGQQVTLRCSSQSGHNTVSWYQQALGQGPQFIFQYYREEENGRGNFPPRFSGLQFPNYSSELNVNALELDDSALYLCASSPGLAYEQYFGPGTRLTVT.